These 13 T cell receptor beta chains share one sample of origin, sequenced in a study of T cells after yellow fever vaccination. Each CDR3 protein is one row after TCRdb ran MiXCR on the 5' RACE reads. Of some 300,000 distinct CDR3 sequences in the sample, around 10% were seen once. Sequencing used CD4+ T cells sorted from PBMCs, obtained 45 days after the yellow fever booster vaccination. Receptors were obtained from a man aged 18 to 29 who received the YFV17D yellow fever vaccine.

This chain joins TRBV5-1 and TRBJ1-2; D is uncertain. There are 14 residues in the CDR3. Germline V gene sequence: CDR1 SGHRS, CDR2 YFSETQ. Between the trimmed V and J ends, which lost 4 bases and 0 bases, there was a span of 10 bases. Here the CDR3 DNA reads TGCGCCAGCAGCACGGACGGTACTAACTATGGCTACACCTTC. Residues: CASSTDGTNYGYTF.

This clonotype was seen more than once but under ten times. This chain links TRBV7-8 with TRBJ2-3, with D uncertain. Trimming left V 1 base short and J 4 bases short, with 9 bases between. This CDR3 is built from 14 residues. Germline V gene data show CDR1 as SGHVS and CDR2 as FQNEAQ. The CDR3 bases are TGTGCCAGCAGCTTAGTCCTAACTGCAGATACGCAGTATTTT. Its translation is CASSLVLTADTQYF.

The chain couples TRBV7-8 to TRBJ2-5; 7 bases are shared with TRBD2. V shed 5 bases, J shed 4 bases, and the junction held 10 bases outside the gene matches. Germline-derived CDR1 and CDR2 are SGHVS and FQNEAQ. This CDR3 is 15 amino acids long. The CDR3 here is CASSPVWGEGETQYF. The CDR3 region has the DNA TGTGCCAGCAGCCCTGTATGGGGGGAGGGAGAGACCCAGTACTTC.

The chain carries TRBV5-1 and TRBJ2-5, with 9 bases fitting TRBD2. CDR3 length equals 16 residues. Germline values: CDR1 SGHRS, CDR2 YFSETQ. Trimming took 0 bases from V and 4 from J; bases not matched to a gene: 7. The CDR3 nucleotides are TGCGCCAGCAGCTTGGAGGTAGCGGGGGTTGGAGAGACCCAGTACTTC. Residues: CASSLEVAGVGETQYF. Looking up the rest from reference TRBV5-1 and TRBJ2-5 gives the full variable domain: KAGVTQTPRYLIKTRGQQVTLSCSPISGHRSVSWYQQTPGQGLQFLFEYFSETQRNKGNFPGRFSGRQFSNSRSEMNVSTLELGDSALYLCASSLEVAGVGETQYFGPGTRLLVL.

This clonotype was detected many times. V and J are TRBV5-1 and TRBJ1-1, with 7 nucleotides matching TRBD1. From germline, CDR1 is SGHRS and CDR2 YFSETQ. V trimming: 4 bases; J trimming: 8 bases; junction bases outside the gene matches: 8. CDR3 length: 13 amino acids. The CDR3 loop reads CASSRERGPEAFF. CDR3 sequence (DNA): TGCGCCAGCAGCCGCGAAAGGGGGCCGGAAGCTTTCTTT. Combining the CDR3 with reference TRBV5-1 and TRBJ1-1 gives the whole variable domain KAGVTQTPRYLIKTRGQQVTLSCSPISGHRSVSWYQQTPGQGLQFLFEYFSETQRNKGNFPGRFSGRQFSNSRSEMNVSTLELGDSALYLCASSRERGPEAFFGQGTRLTVV.

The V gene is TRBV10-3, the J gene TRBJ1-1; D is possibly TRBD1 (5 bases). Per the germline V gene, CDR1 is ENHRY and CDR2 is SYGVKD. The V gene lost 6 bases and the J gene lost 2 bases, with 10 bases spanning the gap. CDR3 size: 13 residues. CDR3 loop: CAIRGTDNTEAFF. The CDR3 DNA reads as TGTGCCATCAGGGGGACGGACAACACTGAAGCTTTCTTT.

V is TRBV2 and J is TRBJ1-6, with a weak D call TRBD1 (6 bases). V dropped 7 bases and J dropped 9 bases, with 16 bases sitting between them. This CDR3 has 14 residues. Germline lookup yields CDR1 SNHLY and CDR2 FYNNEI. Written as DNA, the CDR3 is TGTGCCAGCAATAGACAGGAGAGCGTTTCACCCCTCCACTTT. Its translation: CASNRQESVSPLHF.

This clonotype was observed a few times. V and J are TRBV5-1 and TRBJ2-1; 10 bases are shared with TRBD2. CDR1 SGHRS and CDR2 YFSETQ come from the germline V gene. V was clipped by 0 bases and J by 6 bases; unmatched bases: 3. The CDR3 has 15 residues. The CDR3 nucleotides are TGCGCCAGCAGCTTGGGGACTAGCGGATTCAATGAGCAGTTCTTC. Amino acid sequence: CASSLGTSGFNEQFF. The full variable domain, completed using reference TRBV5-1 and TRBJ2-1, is KAGVTQTPRYLIKTRGQQVTLSCSPISGHRSVSWYQQTPGQGLQFLFEYFSETQRNKGNFPGRFSGRQFSNSRSEMNVSTLELGDSALYLCASSLGTSGFNEQFFGPGTRLTVL.

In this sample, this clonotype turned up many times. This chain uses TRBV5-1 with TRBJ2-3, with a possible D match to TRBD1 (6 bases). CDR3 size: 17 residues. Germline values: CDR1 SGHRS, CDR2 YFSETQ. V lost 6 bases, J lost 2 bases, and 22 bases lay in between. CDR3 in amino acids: CASTLGISGHSTDTQYF. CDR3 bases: TGCGCCAGCACGCTTGGGATATCGGGACACTCCACAGATACGCAGTATTTT.

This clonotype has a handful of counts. The CDR3 DNA follows: TGTGCCAGCAGTTTAGTCGCAGGGGGGTACACCGGGGAGCTGTTTTTT. Protein sequence: CASSLVAGGYTGELFF. This rearrangement joins TRBV12-3 or TRBV12-4 to TRBJ2-2; possibly TRBD1 for D (7 bases). The CDR3 runs 16 residues. Trimming cost V 1 base and J 3 bases, with 12 bases left between them.

The CDR3 DNA sequence: TGTGCCAGCAGTTTTGTGGGGAACTCCTACGAGCAGTACGTC. The encoded protein is CASSFVGNSYEQYV. The V gene is TRBV6-1, the J gene TRBJ2-7; the D is unclear. Germline V gene sequence: CDR1 MNHNS, CDR2 SASEGT. The CDR3 loop spans 14 amino acids. V was shortened by 5 bases and J by 0 bases, with 11 bases between the two germline ends.

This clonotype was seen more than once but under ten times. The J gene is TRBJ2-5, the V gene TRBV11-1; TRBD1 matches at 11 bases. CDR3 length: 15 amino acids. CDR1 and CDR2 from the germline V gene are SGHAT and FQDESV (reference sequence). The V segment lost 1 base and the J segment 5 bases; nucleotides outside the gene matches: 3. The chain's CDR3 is CASSLVGTGGETQYF. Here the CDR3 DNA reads TGTGCCAGCAGCTTAGTCGGGACAGGGGGTGAGACCCAGTACTTC.

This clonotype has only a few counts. In DNA, the CDR3 is TGCGCCAGCAGCGCCAGGGGTTGGACTGAAGCTTTCTTT. Residues: CASSARGWTEAFF. V is TRBV5-1 and J is TRBJ1-1; D perhaps matches TRBD1 (6 bases). Germline V gives CDR1 SGHRS, CDR2 YFSETQ. The CDR3 length is 13 residues. The V and J ends lost 4 bases and 5 bases respectively, with 12 bases between them.